This record concerns one T cell receptor (beta chain) sequence. The antigen remains unidentified. These data are taken from a study of T cell repertoires in cytomegalovirus infection. The wider study: Selection of CMV epitopes for the study included recently identified HLA-C-restricted and well-studied HLA-B-restricted ones. Indications came from public TCR beta signatures; they pointed to CMV infection and to a matching HLA type.

Notes on the study in general: Accumulated public TCR beta family frequency recognized individuals carrying CMV together with the relevant HLA.

One entry per CDR3 protein, called by TCRdb with MiXCR from the reads. The table includes 110,000 to 150,000 distinct CDR3 sequences, 25% to 35% detected once. The V end was cut by 1 base, the J end by 7 bases, with 10 bases between. The CDR3 loop spans 13 amino acids. J is TRBJ1-2 and V is TRBV12-3 or TRBV12-4; no firm D call. This receptor was obtained from a human donor in good health (CMV status not recorded). Some clones in this sample may be carry-over from other donors' samples. Specimen: CD8+ T cells from cultured PBMCs, collected from culture after CMV antigen stimulation. The CDR3 nucleotides read TGTGCCAGCAGTTTAGTAGTGGAATCTGGCTACACCTTC. It codes for CASSLVVESGYTF.